The 15 T cell receptor beta chains reported below all come from one sample, sequenced in a study of T cells in Graves' hyperthyroidism and ophthalmopathy. The investigators amplified TCR beta CDR3 regions from RNA transcripts. Researchers ran a first-round RT-PCR on the TCR CDR3 using the HTBI primer set. TCRdb ran MiXCR on the multiplex PCR reads and lists one entry per CDR3 protein. The profile covers a few hundred thousand distinct CDR3 sequences, with roughly an eighth appearing a single time and about 5% taken by the ten largest. Sequencing was done on a sample of blood. The receptors shown here come from a woman aged 18-30 years with Graves' hyperthyroidism.

In its sample, this clonotype was seen many times. The rearrangement links TRBV5-1 to TRBJ1-1; 7 nucleotides match TRBD1. This CDR3 has 16 residues. Germline CDR1 is SGHRS and CDR2 is YFSETQ. V shed 3 bases and J 5 bases; nucleotides not matched to a gene: 13. CDR3 sequence: CASSYGTAGGETEAFF. The CDR3 bases are TGCGCCAGCAGCTACGGGACAGCCGGAGGGGAAACTGAAGCTTTCTTT.

This clonotype was found a few times. V is TRBV15 and J is TRBJ2-1, with D unresolved. Trimming stripped 0 bases from V and 4 bases from J, with 4 bases between. Per germline, CDR1 LNHNV and CDR2 YYDKDF (reference sequence). The CDR3 has 13 residues. The CDR3 loop reads CATSRDGYNEQFF. In DNA, the CDR3 is TGTGCCACCAGCAGAGATGGGTACAATGAGCAGTTCTTC.

This clonotype was recorded many times. The chain employs TRBV12-3 or TRBV12-4 and TRBJ1-1, with a tentative D call TRBD1 (5 bases). The V and J ends lost 2 bases and 4 bases respectively, with 14 bases between them. CDR3 length: 15 residues. For the CDR3, the DNA is TGTGCCAGCAGTTTAAGAGGGGCGGGGGGCACTGAAGCTTTCTTT. This encodes CASSLRGAGGTEAFF.

Only one count was recorded for this clonotype. The chain employs TRBV19 and TRBJ2-6; D uncertain. The CDR3 totals 15 residues. V dropped 3 bases and J dropped 0 bases, with 6 bases sitting between them. CDR1 and CDR2 (germline): LNHDA, SQIVND (reference sequence). The CDR3 loop is CASSIMISGANVLTF. The DNA of the CDR3 is TGTGCCAGTAGTATCATGATCTCTGGGGCCAACGTCCTGACTTTC.

The chain carries TRBV29-1 and TRBJ2-1; D might be TRBD2 (5 bases). The V end lost 3 bases, the J end lost 4 bases, and 7 bases lay between the germline ends. Germline V CDR1 and CDR2: SQVTM, ANQGSEA. The CDR3 extends over 12 amino acids. For the CDR3, the DNA is TGCAGCGTTGACGGACTGTACAATGAGCAGTTCTTC. Protein: CSVDGLYNEQFF.

This clonotype showed up many times. This chain links TRBV3-1 with TRBJ1-4, with D hard to call. The CDR3 extends over 15 amino acids. CDR1 and CDR2 (germline): LGHDT, YNNKEL (reference sequence). Trimming removed 4 bases from V and 0 bases from J, with 9 bases in between. The DNA for the CDR3 is TGTGCCAGCAGCCCAGAGATCGCAACTAATGAAAAACTGTTTTTT. It specifies CASSPEIATNEKLFF.

The rearrangement joins TRBV9 to TRBJ2-5, with 7 positions matching TRBD1. V gave up 4 bases and J gave up 5 bases; unmatched junction bases: 11. Germline V lookup: CDR1 SGDLS, CDR2 YYNGEE. The CDR3 runs to 15 residues. CDR3 in DNA: TGTGCCAGCAGCTCCGGACAGGACTGGTACGAGACCCAGTACTTC. It is translated as CASSSGQDWYETQYF.

The J gene is TRBJ2-3, the V gene TRBV7-3; D is possibly TRBD1 or TRBD2 (6 bases each). V gave up 5 bases and J gave up 2 bases, with 17 bases separating them. Germline V gene lookup returns CDR1 SGHTA and CDR2 FQGTGA. The CDR3 contains 16 residues. CDR3 nucleotides: TGTGCCAGCAGCGTCCTGTCAAGGGGGGACACAGATACGCAGTATTTT. Translation: CASSVLSRGDTDTQYF.

This clonotype was found many times. The chain uses TRBV12-3 or TRBV12-4 and TRBJ2-1; D unresolved. V shed 3 bases and J shed 2 bases, with 8 bases lying between them. The CDR3 contains 14 residues. The CDR3 region is CASSLGMTYNEQFF. As DNA, the CDR3 is TGTGCCAGCAGTTTGGGCATGACCTACAATGAGCAGTTCTTC.

This clonotype was observed many times. This chain uses TRBV2 with TRBJ1-2; unclear D gene. V lost 7 bases and J lost 7, with 22 bases in between. The CDR3 is 15 amino acids. Germline V CDR1 and CDR2: SNHLY, FYNNEI. The CDR3 is CASKALDGAESGYTF. The CDR3 nucleotides are TGTGCCAGCAAAGCATTAGACGGTGCCGAGAGTGGCTACACCTTC.

This clonotype was seen many times. The chain joins TRBV5-1 to TRBJ1-1; D possibly corresponds to TRBD1 (5 bases). The germline V and J ends were trimmed by 1 base and 5 bases, with 21 bases remaining between them. Germline loops: CDR1 SGHRS, CDR2 YFSETQ. CDR3 length equals 17 residues. CDR3 DNA: TGCGCCAGCAGCTTGTCCAGGAGCCTTACACGGGGGACTGAAGCTTTCTTT. Amino acid sequence: CASSLSRSLTRGTEAFF.

This clonotype was recorded many times. The genes are TRBV5-6 and TRBJ2-1, with a possible D match to TRBD2 (5 bases). The germline CDR1 and CDR2 sequences are SGHDT and YYEEEE. The germline V and J ends were trimmed by 4 bases and 4 bases, with 12 bases remaining between them. This CDR3 has 14 residues. For the CDR3, the DNA is TGTGCCAGCAGCGACGGACCGGGATACAATGAGCAGTTCTTC. The encoded protein is CASSDGPGYNEQFF.

This clonotype was observed many times. The chain recombines TRBV13 with TRBJ2-5; either TRBD1 or TRBD2 may fit D (5 bases each). Deletions cut 1 base from V and 5 bases from J, with 11 bases between. The CDR3 consists of 14 residues. CDR1 is PRHDT and CDR2 is FYEKMQ in the germline V gene (reference sequence). CDR3 loop: CASSLAPGQETQYF. The DNA of the CDR3 is TGTGCCAGCAGCTTAGCGCCGGGGCAGGAGACCCAGTACTTC. The whole variable domain, filled in from reference TRBV13 and TRBJ2-5, reads AAGVIQSPRHLIKEKRETATLKCYPIPRHDTVYWYQQGPGQDPQFLISFYEKMQSDKGSIPDRFSAQQFSDYHSELNMSSLELGDSALYFCASSLAPGQETQYFGPGTRLLVL.

Many counts were recorded for this clonotype. The chain uses TRBV28 and TRBJ2-7; 7 nucleotides align to TRBD2. V was clipped by 6 bases and J by 2 bases; unmatched bases: 19. There are 18 residues in the CDR3. The germline V gene encodes CDR1 MDHEN and CDR2 SYDVKM. The CDR3 sequence is CASSHPTTSARGAYEQYF. CDR3 coding DNA: TGTGCCAGCAGCCATCCGACTACTAGCGCGAGGGGCGCCTACGAGCAGTACTTC.

This clonotype has at least ten counts. The CDR3 region has the DNA TGTGCCAGCAGCGGACCTAGCGGGAGAGGCTCCTACAATGAGCAGTTCTTC. Protein sequence: CASSGPSGRGSYNEQFF. The rearrangement uses TRBV2 and TRBJ2-1, with 10 bases that match TRBD2. Unmatched junction bases numbered 8, after V lost 6 bases and J lost 0 bases. The CDR3 covers 17 residues. The germline V gene has CDR1 SNHLY and CDR2 FYNNEI.